This TCR beta chain comes out of a study of blood T cell repertoires in COVID-19. Study overall: Both acute and convalescent COVID-19 samples were obtained from the United States, Italy and Spain. T cells, B-cell-depleted T cells, or PBMCs provided the cDNA or gDNA that served as material.

The table came from immunoSEQ multiplex PCR; TCRdb's copy has only in-frame clones and leaves some out. The table includes 200,000 to 300,000 clones, about 89% detected once. Trimming took 6 bases from V and 1 from J; bases not matched to a gene: 1. Germline values: CDR1 SQVTM, CDR2 ANQGSEA. The CDR3 extends over 13 amino acids. Sequenced input: PBMCs or T cells enriched from blood (not recorded which). The clonotype originates from a woman aged 25 to 45 who had recovered from COVID-19. V usage is TRBV29-1 and J usage is TRBJ1-1; TRBD1 matches 11 bases. The CDR3 sequence is CSVGQGGNTEAFF. The CDR3 nucleotides are TGCAGCGTGGGACAGGGGGGGAACACTGAAGCTTTCTTT. The full variable domain, in which reference TRBV29-1 and TRBJ1-1 provide the parts outside the CDR3, is SAVISQKPSRDICQRGTSLTIQCQVDSQVTMMFWYRQQPGQSLTLIATANQGSEATYESGFVIDKFPISRPNLTFSTLTVSNMSPEDSSIYLCSVGQGGNTEAFFGQGTRLTVV.